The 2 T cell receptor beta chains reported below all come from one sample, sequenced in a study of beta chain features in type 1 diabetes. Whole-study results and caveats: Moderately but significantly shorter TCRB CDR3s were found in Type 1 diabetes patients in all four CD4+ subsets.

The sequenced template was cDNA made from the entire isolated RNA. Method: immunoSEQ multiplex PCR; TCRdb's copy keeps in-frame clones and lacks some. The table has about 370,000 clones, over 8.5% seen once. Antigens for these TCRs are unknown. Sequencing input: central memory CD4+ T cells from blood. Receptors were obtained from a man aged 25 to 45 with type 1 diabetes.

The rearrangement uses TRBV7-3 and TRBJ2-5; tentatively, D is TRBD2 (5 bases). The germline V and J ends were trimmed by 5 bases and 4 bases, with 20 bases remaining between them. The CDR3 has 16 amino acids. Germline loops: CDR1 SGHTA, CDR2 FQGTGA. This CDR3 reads CASSLGRGSWRETQYF. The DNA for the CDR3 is TGTGCCAGCAGCCTAGGACGAGGGTCTTGGAGAGAGACCCAGTACTTC.

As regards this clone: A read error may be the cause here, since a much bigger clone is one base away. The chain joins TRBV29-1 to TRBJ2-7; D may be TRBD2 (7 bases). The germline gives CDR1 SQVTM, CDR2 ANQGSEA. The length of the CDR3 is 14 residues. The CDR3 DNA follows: TGCCGCGGCGGGGGCGGGTTTCCCTCCTACGAGCAGTACTTC. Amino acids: CRGGGGFPSYEQYF.